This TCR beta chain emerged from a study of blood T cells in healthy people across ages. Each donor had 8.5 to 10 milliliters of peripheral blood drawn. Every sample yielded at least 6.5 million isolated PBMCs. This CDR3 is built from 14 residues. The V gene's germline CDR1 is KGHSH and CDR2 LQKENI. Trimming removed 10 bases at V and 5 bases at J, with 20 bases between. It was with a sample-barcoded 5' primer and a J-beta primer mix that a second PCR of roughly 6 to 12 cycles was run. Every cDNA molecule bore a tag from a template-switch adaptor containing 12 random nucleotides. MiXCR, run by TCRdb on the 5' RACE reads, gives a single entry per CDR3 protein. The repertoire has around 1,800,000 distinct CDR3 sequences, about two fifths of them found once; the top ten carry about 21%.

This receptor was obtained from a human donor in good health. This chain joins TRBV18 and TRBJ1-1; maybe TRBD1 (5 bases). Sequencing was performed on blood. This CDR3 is CATNSGWAGTEAFF. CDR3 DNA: TGTGCCACCAATTCGGGTTGGGCAGGGACTGAAGCTTTCTTT.